This T cell receptor (beta chain) came from a study of OX40 agonist ivuxolimab in advanced cancers. About the study: Patients were infused with ivuxolimab every 2 weeks at 0.01 to 10 mg/kg. The study enrolled dose-escalation patients with hepatocellular carcinoma, melanoma, renal cell or head and neck cancer.

Germline trimming cut 5 bases from V and 4 bases from J; bases unmatched to any gene: 2. This CDR3 has 14 amino acids. Germline V gene sequence: CDR1 SGHRS, CDR2 YFSETQ. Remarks on this clone: Antigen unknown.

Study conclusions and caveats: In the 0.1-3.0 mg/kg groups, partial responders showed among the lowest expansion. Expanded clones belonging to CD8+ T cells outnumbered, on average, those of CD4+.

The method was immunoSEQ multiplex PCR; TCRdb's version includes in-frame clones alone and lacks a portion of them. The sample holds about 75,000 clones, roughly 89% seen once. The chain uses TRBV5-1 and TRBJ2-1; the match to TRBD2 covers 11 bases. The sequence was obtained from an adult with an advanced solid tumor such as melanoma, head and neck, liver or kidney cancer. Sequencing used CD4+ or CD8+ T cells sorted from blood, obtained in a trial of the OX40 agonist ivuxolimab. The CDR3 spells CASSSGGVYNEQFF. CDR3 nucleotides: TGCGCCAGCAGTAGCGGGGGGGTATACAATGAGCAGTTCTTC.